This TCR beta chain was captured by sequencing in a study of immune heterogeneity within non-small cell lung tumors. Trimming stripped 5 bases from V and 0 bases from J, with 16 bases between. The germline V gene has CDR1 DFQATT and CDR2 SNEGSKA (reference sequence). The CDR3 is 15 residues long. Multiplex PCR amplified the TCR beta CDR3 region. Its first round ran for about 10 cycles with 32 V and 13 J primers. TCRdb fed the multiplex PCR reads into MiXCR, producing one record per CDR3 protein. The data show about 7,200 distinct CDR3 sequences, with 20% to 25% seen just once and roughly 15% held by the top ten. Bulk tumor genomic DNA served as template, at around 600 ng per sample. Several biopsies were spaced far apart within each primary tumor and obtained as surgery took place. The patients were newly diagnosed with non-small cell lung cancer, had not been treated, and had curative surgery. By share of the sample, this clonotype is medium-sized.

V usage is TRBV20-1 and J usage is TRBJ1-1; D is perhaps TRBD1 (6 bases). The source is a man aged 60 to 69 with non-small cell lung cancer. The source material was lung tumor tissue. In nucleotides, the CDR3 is TGCAGTGCTCCTTGGCGGAGGGGGGTGAACACTGAAGCTTTCTTT. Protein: CSAPWRRGVNTEAFF.